The entry that follows covers one T cell receptor (beta chain) sequence. The primer mix had 60 Vbeta and 13 Jbeta primers. Data came from immunoSEQ multiplex PCR; TCRdb stores just in-frame clones and leaves some out. The data hold 90,000 to 140,000 clones, with about 12% observed a single time. This sample stems from a study of cytomegalovirus exposure and HLA in healthy donors. The receptor comes from a man between 40 and 49 years old in good health and CMV-seropositive. Material: PBMCs.

DNA of the CDR3: TGTGCCAGCAGTAGGGACAGAAACCCAAATCAGCCCCAGCATTTT. Translating gives CASSRDRNPNQPQHF. This chain links TRBV6-1 with TRBJ1-5, with 7 bases fitting TRBD1. The CDR3 totals 15 residues. J gave up 4 bases and V 5 bases, and 8 bases lay outside the gene matches. CDR1 is MNHNS and CDR2 is SASEGT in the germline V gene.